The clone carrying this T cell receptor (beta chain) was seen a few times. The sample comes from a study of beta chain features in type 1 diabetes. Germline assignment: CDR1 LGHNA and CDR2 YNFKEQ. The ends lost 0 bases at V and 0 bases at J; junction bases unmatched: 7. This CDR3 is built from 18 residues. The investigators reverse transcribed all of the isolated RNA, so they sequenced expressed TCRB transcripts. Using immunoSEQ multiplex PCR, the repertoire was profiled, and TCRdb retains in-frame clones only, with some absent. Of about 150,000 clones listed, around 10% were seen once; the top ten hold roughly 2%.

This chain links TRBV4-2 with TRBJ2-4; 8 nucleotides match TRBD1. This TCR derives from a man aged 18 to 35 in good health. The specimen was central memory CD4+ T cells from blood. The CDR3 sequence is CASSQDVQGALAKNIQYF. Written as DNA, the CDR3 is TGTGCCAGCAGCCAAGATGTCCAGGGGGCGCTAGCCAAAAACATTCAGTACTTC.